Below are 4 T cell receptor beta chains sequenced from a single sample in a study of blood T cell repertoires in COVID-19. Sequencing used immunoSEQ multiplex PCR; TCRdb keeps in-frame clones, though not all of them. The profile shows roughly 70,000 clones, 73% of them singletons. Sequencing was done on a sample of peripheral blood. The receptor set was obtained from a man in his fifties or sixties with acute or convalescent COVID-19.

The chain joins TRBV11-2 to TRBJ1-5; D gene ambiguous. Per germline, CDR1 SGHAT and CDR2 FQNNGV. The CDR3 has 13 residues. Trimming left V 1 base short and J 7 bases short, with 8 bases between. The CDR3 protein is CASSLGLFQPQHF. The CDR3 DNA reads as TGTGCCAGCAGCTTAGGTCTCTTCCAGCCCCAGCATTTT.

There are a few counts of this clone. This chain links TRBV19 with TRBJ1-6; 9 nucleotides align to TRBD1. The ends lost 6 bases at V and 7 bases at J; junction bases unmatched: 4. There are 14 residues in the CDR3. The V gene's germline CDR1 is LNHDA and CDR2 SQIVND (reference sequence). CDR3 DNA: TGTGCCAGTAGGAAGGGGACAGGGAATTCACCCCTCCACTTT. Protein: CASRKGTGNSPLHF.

The chain couples TRBV27 to TRBJ2-7; D possibly corresponds to TRBD1 (6 bases). Germline lookup yields CDR1 MNHEY and CDR2 SMNVEV (reference sequence). The CDR3 runs to 14 residues. Trimming left V 4 bases short and J 4 bases short, with 14 bases between. The CDR3 coding sequence is TGTGCCAGCAGTTCAAGGGACAAGCTATACGAGCAGTACGTC. This encodes CASSSRDKLYEQYV.

The V gene is TRBV5-4, the J gene TRBJ1-3; D gene unclear. In germline, CDR1 is SGHNT, CDR2 YYREEE (reference sequence). The length of the CDR3 is 16 residues. V was cut by 0 bases and J by 2 bases, with 12 bases left in between. The CDR3 region is CASSLEIAGTGNTIYF. CDR3 sequence (DNA): TGTGCCAGCAGCTTGGAAATTGCAGGCACTGGAAACACCATATATTTT.